This T cell receptor beta chain was documented in a study of blood T cell repertoires in COVID-19. The overall study: Sources were T cells, B-cell-depleted T cells, or PBMCs; the material itself was cDNA or gDNA.

Per the original data handling: From reference gene primer amplification, estimates of nucleated cell counts were derived. Repertoires were generated with immunoSEQ multiplex PCR, while TCRdb's copy carries only in-frame clones and drops some. That table is the source of V, J and clone size, and D and trimming were worked out from the DNA. This sample has about 67,000 clones, with around nine tenths found just once. The CDR3 loop spans 15 amino acids. V lost 3 bases and J 4 bases, leaving 10 bases between the germline ends. Germline V CDR1 and CDR2: SGHDN, FVKESK. Sequencing used peripheral blood. This rearrangement joins TRBV14 to TRBJ1-6; D is undetermined. The TCR comes from a woman of 80 years or more with acute or convalescent COVID-19. CDR3 amino acids: CASSHRVNYNSPLHF. For the CDR3, the DNA is TGTGCCAGCAGCCACCGGGTAAATTATAATTCACCCCTCCACTTT.